One sample yielded the 25 T cell receptor beta chains listed below, sequenced in a study of technical replicates of blood from a handful of donors. Assay: immunoSEQ multiplex PCR; the TCRdb copy retains only in-frame clones and omits some. The table shows around 76,000 clones, with 95% to 98% occurring only once. Sequenced: T cells isolated from PBMCs. Every receptor here comes from a human donor in good health.

The J gene is TRBJ1-1, the V gene TRBV6-5, with D perhaps matching TRBD1 (5 bases). The germline CDR1 and CDR2 sequences are MNHEY and SVGAGI. The CDR3 totals 15 residues. Trimming took off 2 bases at V and 3 bases at J, with 13 bases between the two ends. The CDR3 DNA reads TGTGCCAGCAGTTACGGGGCGGGACGGTACACTGAAGCTTTCTTT. It specifies CASSYGAGRYTEAFF.

The rearrangement uses TRBV18 and TRBJ1-4; TRBD1 matches at 9 bases. V was pared by 6 bases and J by 5 bases, with 4 bases of the junction left unmatched. Germline CDR1 reads KGHSH; CDR2 reads LQKENI. The CDR3 runs 14 residues. The CDR3 loop is CASSGDRDNEKLFF. The CDR3 coding sequence is TGTGCCAGCTCCGGGGACAGGGACAATGAAAAACTGTTTTTT.

The chain uses TRBV19 and TRBJ2-3; 7 bases match TRBD1. There are 15 residues in the CDR3. CDR1 and CDR2 from the germline V gene are LNHDA and SQIVND (reference sequence). Trimming took 0 bases from V and 3 from J; bases not matched to a gene: 3. CDR3 coding DNA: TGTGCCAGTAGTATAGACCAGGGGGTTACAGATACGCAGTATTTT. Protein sequence: CASSIDQGVTDTQYF.

The chain recombines TRBV27 with TRBJ2-2; 7 bases match TRBD1. CDR1 and CDR2 (germline): MNHEY, SMNVEV (reference sequence). The J segment lost 1 base and the V segment lost 4 bases, leaving 9 bases of the junction unmatched. CDR3 size: 17 residues. The DNA of the CDR3 is TGTGCCAGCAGTTCTTCTTGGGACAGAATGAACACCGGGGAGCTGTTTTTT. Its protein product is CASSSSWDRMNTGELFF.

A single count supports this clone. The gene calls are TRBV29-1 and TRBJ2-7, with 9 bases fitting TRBD2. The CDR3 is 15 residues long. Looked up from germline, CDR1 is SQVTM and CDR2 is ANQGSEA. V gave up 4 bases and J gave up 2 bases; unmatched junction bases: 9. DNA of the CDR3: TGCAGCGTTGCTGAGACAGCTAGCGGGGCCTACGAGCAGTACTTC. It yields the protein CSVAETASGAYEQYF.

The rearrangement links TRBV18 to TRBJ1-5; D is undetermined. V dropped 6 bases and J dropped 9 bases, with 15 bases sitting between them. The length of the CDR3 is 13 residues. Germline CDR1 and CDR2: KGHSH and LQKENI. The CDR3 nucleotides are TGTGCCAGCTCCCCAACCTCCAACTGGCCCCAGCATTTT. Its protein is CASSPTSNWPQHF.

The chain has TRBV29-1 and TRBJ1-4, with a tentative D call TRBD1 (6 bases). The V gene lost 7 bases and the J gene lost 8 bases, with 17 bases spanning the gap. CDR1 SQVTM and CDR2 ANQGSEA come from the germline V gene. The CDR3 extends over 13 amino acids. The CDR3, as DNA: TGCAGCGCTCAGACAGGAGAGAGGGAAAAACTGTTTTTT. This gives the protein CSAQTGEREKLFF.

This chain connects TRBV2 to TRBJ2-7; TRBD1 matches at 9 bases. This CDR3 is 19 amino acids long. Unmatched junction bases numbered 22, after V lost 5 bases and J lost 5 bases. Germline V gene data show CDR1 as SNHLY and CDR2 as FYNNEI. The CDR3 region is CASSHLTGGSPRQRDEQYF. The CDR3 bases are TGTGCCAGCAGTCACTTGACAGGGGGAAGTCCACGGCAACGGGACGAGCAGTACTTC.

The gene calls are TRBV7-9 and TRBJ2-5, with 7 bases fitting TRBD1. Germline CDR1 SEHNR, CDR2 FQNEAQ (reference sequence). V shed 4 bases and J 5 bases; nucleotides not matched to a gene: 7. The CDR3 runs 14 residues. For the CDR3, the DNA is TGTGCCAGCAGCTGGGATACAGGGGCCGAGACCCAGTACTTC. Protein product: CASSWDTGAETQYF.

The CDR3 nucleotides are TGCGCCAGCAGTCAATCGCCGCTCCGGGACAGGGAGACCGGGGAGCTGTTTTTT. Amino acids: CASSQSPLRDRETGELFF. The J gene is TRBJ2-2, the V gene TRBV23-1, with TRBD1 identical over 9 bases. TRBV23-1 is annotated as an ORF whose role is uncertain. The junction had 10 bases not matched to a gene; V was cut back by 0 bases and J by 5 bases. The CDR3 length is 18 residues.

A single count supports this clone. V and J are TRBV21-1 and TRBJ2-7; whether TRBD2, the table's D call, matches the DNA was not checked. TRBV21-1 is a listed pseudogene. The CDR3 contains 11 residues. Written as DNA, the CDR3 is TGTGCCAGCAGACTCCCATACGAGCAGTACTTC. This sequence encodes CASRLPYEQYF.

The genes are TRBV14 and TRBJ2-7; D remains ambiguous. Germline lookup yields CDR1 SGHDN and CDR2 FVKESK. Between the trimmed V and J ends, which lost 2 bases and 5 bases, there was a span of 4 bases. The CDR3 spans 11 residues. The CDR3 spells CASSQYNEQYF. CDR3 DNA sequence: TGTGCCAGCAGCCAATACAACGAGCAGTACTTC.

This chain links TRBV9 with TRBJ2-2; 10 bases fit TRBD2. CDR1 and CDR2 from the germline V gene are SGDLS and YYNGEE. The V gene end was trimmed by 0 bases and the J gene end by 5 bases; junction bases not matched to a gene: 4. The CDR3 length is 16 residues. As DNA, the CDR3 is TGTGCCAGCAGCGTAGGAGCGGGAGGGCCAACCGGGGAGCTGTTTTTT. Residues: CASSVGAGGPTGELFF.

The V gene is TRBV30, the J gene TRBJ2-7; D gene unclear. The germline V and J ends were trimmed by 5 bases and 0 bases, with 8 bases remaining between them. From germline, CDR1 is GTSNPN and CDR2 SVGIG (reference sequence). This CDR3 has 12 amino acids. CDR3 protein: CAWEESSYEQYF. CDR3 DNA: TGTGCCTGGGAGGAGAGCTCCTACGAGCAGTACTTC.

The gene calls are TRBV5-6 and TRBJ1-1, with unresolved D. Trimming removed 1 base at V and 0 bases at J, with 13 bases between. Germline V lookup: CDR1 SGHDT, CDR2 YYEEEE. This CDR3 comprises 16 residues. This CDR3 is CASSLWRREVNTEAFF. The CDR3 DNA reads as TGTGCCAGCAGCTTGTGGAGGAGAGAGGTGAACACTGAAGCTTTCTTT.

This chain uses TRBV12-5 with TRBJ2-7, with D possibly matching TRBD1 (5 bases). Germline CDR1 is LGHNT and CDR2 is FRNRAP. The CDR3 consists of 13 residues. Trimming cost V 3 bases and J 1 base, with 7 bases left between them. This CDR3 reads CASGLDRSYEQYF. CDR3 coding DNA: TGTGCTAGTGGTTTAGACAGATCCTACGAGCAGTACTTC.

The rearrangement uses TRBV12-2 and TRBJ2-7; the tabulated D call, TRBD2, remains unverified against the DNA. TRBV12-2 is noted as a pseudogene. CDR3 length: 16 residues. CDR3 region: CASRLERLAGSYEQYF. CDR3 DNA sequence: TGTGCAAGTCGCTTAGAGAGACTAGCGGGATCTTACGAGCAGTACTTC.

The V gene is TRBV28, the J gene TRBJ1-2; D is unresolved. With 4 bases removed from V and 4 bases from J, the gap between germline ends came to 16 bases. The germline gives CDR1 MDHEN, CDR2 SYDVKM. The CDR3 is 15 residues long. CDR3 protein: CASSSFIGIPYGYTF. In DNA, the CDR3 is TGTGCCAGCAGTTCTTTTATCGGGATCCCCTATGGCTACACCTTC.

The chain joins TRBV7-9 to TRBJ2-7; TRBD1 agrees at 9 bases. Losses at the gene ends were 2 bases for V and 3 bases for J; bases not matched to a gene: 2. The V gene's germline CDR1 is SEHNR and CDR2 FQNEAQ (reference sequence). This CDR3 comprises 14 residues. DNA for the CDR3: TGTGCCAGCAGCTTAACAGGGGGCCTCTACGAGCAGTACTTC. Translated: CASSLTGGLYEQYF.

V and J are TRBV6-6 and TRBJ2-5, with 8 bases that match TRBD1. The CDR3 consists of 14 residues. V was clipped by 5 bases and J by 5 bases; unmatched bases: 7. CDR1 and CDR2 from the germline V gene are MNHNY and SVGAGI (reference sequence). The CDR3 loop is CASSGGQVGETQYF. The CDR3 nucleotides are TGTGCCAGCAGTGGGGGACAGGTCGGTGAGACCCAGTACTTC.

V is TRBV7-3 and J is TRBJ2-2, with D perhaps TRBD1 (6 bases). The CDR3 totals 15 residues. V shed 3 bases and J shed 5 bases, with 13 bases lying between them. Germline assignment: CDR1 SGHTA and CDR2 FQGTGA. CDR3 protein: CASSLAGVGTGELFF. CDR3 DNA sequence: TGTGCCAGCAGCTTGGCAGGGGTAGGAACCGGGGAGCTGTTTTTT.

The CDR3 coding sequence is TGTGCCAGCAGCTTAGCGACAACCGGCACAGATACGCAGTATTTT. Its protein is CASSLATTGTDTQYF. This sequence joins TRBV7-2 and TRBJ2-3; no firm D call. The CDR3 is 15 residues long. Between the trimmed V and J ends, which lost 0 bases and 1 base, there was a span of 8 bases. The V gene's germline CDR1 is SGHTA and CDR2 FQGNSA.

This chain joins TRBV27 and TRBJ2-3; 11 bases line up with TRBD1. V was pared by 2 bases and J by 3 bases, with 7 bases of the junction left unmatched. The CDR3 totals 17 residues. Germline lookup yields CDR1 MNHEY and CDR2 SMNVEV (reference sequence). The CDR3 DNA reads TGTGCCAGCAGTTTAAGGACAGGGGGCGCCTTAACAGATACGCAGTATTTT. It specifies CASSLRTGGALTDTQYF.

The CDR3 DNA reads as TGTGCCAGCACCTTATACGGGGGGGGAACCCTCTATGGCTACACCTTC. This translates into CASTLYGGGTLYGYTF. V gene TRBV28 combines with J gene TRBJ1-2, with D tentatively TRBD1 (5 bases). CDR1 MDHEN and CDR2 SYDVKM come from the germline V gene. V was cut by 7 bases and J by 4 bases, with 22 bases left in between. There are 16 residues in the CDR3.

This clone appeared once. The rearrangement uses TRBV4-2 and TRBJ1-1; D perhaps matches TRBD1 (6 bases). The CDR3 totals 18 residues. Between the trimmed V and J ends, which lost 1 base and 7 bases, there was a span of 25 bases. Germline V gene lookup returns CDR1 LGHNA and CDR2 YNFKEQ. The CDR3 sequence is CASSQGEGGPIRRNEAFF. CDR3 coding DNA: TGTGCCAGCAGCCAAGGGGAGGGGGGGCCCATTCGGAGGAATGAAGCTTTCTTT.